This T cell receptor (beta chain) derives from a study of immune characterization of retroperitoneal liposarcoma. Germline loops: CDR1 MNHNS, CDR2 SASEGT. This CDR3 contains 12 residues. The V and J ends lost 5 bases and 4 bases respectively, with 8 bases between them. TCRdb reprocessed the PCR reads with MiXCR, giving one entry per CDR3 protein. Here the sample spans approximately 10,000 distinct CDR3 sequences, 28% being singletons. This clonotype qualifies as medium-sized. Sequenced input: tumor tissue. This chain links TRBV6-1 with TRBJ2-5; D unresolved. This sequence originates from a male donor with retroperitoneal liposarcoma. CDR3 protein: CASSHDGETQYF. The CDR3 DNA sequence: TGTGCCAGCAGTCACGATGGAGAGACCCAGTACTTC.